The rows below give T cell receptor beta chains drawn from one sample of a study of T cell repertoires in aging, cancer and after chemotherapy. One entry per CDR3 protein results from TCRdb running MiXCR on the multiplex PCR reads. This sample has more than 10,000 distinct CDR3 sequences, with about 31% found just once. Sequencing input: blood. The receptors stem from a human donor in good health. The donor label of this sample is uncertain. CDR3s include the opening cysteine and the closing phenylalanine or tryptophan. Fields, in order: clone size, J gene, V gene, D gene, CDR3 DNA, CDR3 protein. A D gene is named only where the DNA matches it firmly. Expanded clones get a size class; other rows say once, few or many, or leave the size out.

clone size: -; J gene: TRBJ2-2; V gene: TRBV10-3; D gene: TRBD2; CDR3 DNA: TGTGCCATCTCGGAGGGAGGGATTGGCACCGGGGAGCTGTTTTTT; CDR3 protein: CAISEGGIGTGELFF
clone size: -; J gene: TRBJ2-7; V gene: TRBV12-3/TRBV12-4; D gene: TRBD2; CDR3 DNA: TGTGCCAGCAGCTTAGCGCCGCTAGCGGGAGGGCCTTACGAGCAGTACTTC; CDR3 protein: CASSLAPLAGGPYEQYF
clone size: large; J gene: TRBJ2-2; V gene: TRBV12-3/TRBV12-4; D gene: TRBD2; CDR3 DNA: TGTGCCAGCAGTTTTAGCGGGGGGGCCGGGGAGCTGTTTTTT; CDR3 protein: CASSFSGGAGELFF
clone size: -; J gene: TRBJ2-7; V gene: TRBV7-2; D gene: -; CDR3 DNA: TGTGCCAGCGGCCAGGAAGAGGCCGGACCCCCTTACGAGCAGTACTTC; CDR3 protein: CASGQEEAGPPYEQYF
clone size: few; J gene: TRBJ1-5; V gene: TRBV19; D gene: -; CDR3 DNA: TGTGCCAGTCGGTTGGGCAATCAGCCCCAGCATTTT; CDR3 protein: CASRLGNQPQHF
clone size: -; J gene: TRBJ2-5; V gene: TRBV21-1; D gene: -; CDR3 DNA: TGTGCCAGCAGCAAAAGGGTCCAGGGAAAGCCCCGCTTC; CDR3 protein: CASSKRVQGKPRF
clone size: few; J gene: TRBJ2-3; V gene: TRBV6-2/TRBV6-3; D gene: TRBD2; CDR3 DNA: TGTGCCAGCAGTTTTGTGACTAGCAGTACAGATACGCAGTATTTT; CDR3 protein: CASSFVTSSTDTQYF
clone size: few; J gene: TRBJ2-7; V gene: TRBV5-1; D gene: -; CDR3 DNA: TGCGCCAGCAGCTTGGTTGTCGGACAGACCTACGAGCAGTACTTC; CDR3 protein: CASSLVVGQTYEQYF
clone size: medium-sized; J gene: TRBJ1-5; V gene: TRBV30; D gene: -; CDR3 DNA: TGTGCCTGGAGAGGCCAGCGTAATCAGCCCCAGCATTTT; CDR3 protein: CAWRGQRNQPQHF
clone size: -; J gene: TRBJ2-7; V gene: TRBV6-1; D gene: -; CDR3 DNA: TGTGCCAGCAGTGAAATGGGAGAGTCCTACGAGCAGTACTTC; CDR3 protein: CASSEMGESYEQYF
clone size: -; J gene: TRBJ1-3; V gene: TRBV12-3/TRBV12-4; D gene: -; CDR3 DNA: TGTGCCAGCAGTTCCGGGGTTATCTCTGGAAACACCATATATTTT; CDR3 protein: CASSSGVISGNTIYF
clone size: few; J gene: TRBJ1-6; V gene: TRBV6-1; D gene: -; CDR3 DNA: TGTGCCAGCAGACATCCGGGAGGAAGCTCCTATAATTCACCCCTCCACTTT; CDR3 protein: CASRHPGGSSYNSPLHF
clone size: few; J gene: TRBJ1-3; V gene: TRBV27; D gene: -; CDR3 DNA: TGTGCCAGCAGTTTAAGAGGGCAGGGAAACACCATATATTTT; CDR3 protein: CASSLRGQGNTIYF
clone size: -; J gene: TRBJ1-1; V gene: TRBV18; D gene: -; CDR3 DNA: TGTGCCAGCTCACCGACATCACCGGGCGCTGAAGCTTTCTTT; CDR3 protein: CASSPTSPGAEAFF
clone size: -; J gene: TRBJ1-2; V gene: TRBV14; D gene: TRBD1; CDR3 DNA: TGTGCCAGCAGCCTGGACACAGGGGACCCCGCCCAGGGATATGGCTACACCTTC; CDR3 protein: CASSLDTGDPAQGYGYTF
clone size: medium-sized; J gene: TRBJ2-5; V gene: TRBV29-1; D gene: -; CDR3 DNA: TGCAGCGTTACTCAGACTAGTGGTGAGACCCAGTACTTC; CDR3 protein: CSVTQTSGETQYF
clone size: -; J gene: TRBJ2-1; V gene: TRBV19; D gene: -; CDR3 DNA: TGTGCCAGTAGTATTTCGGCAGGGGGGTACAATGAGCAGTTCTTC; CDR3 protein: CASSISAGGYNEQFF
clone size: -; J gene: TRBJ1-1; V gene: TRBV19; D gene: TRBD1; CDR3 DNA: TGTGCCAGTAGGGACAGGGTGAACACTGAAGCTTTCTTT; CDR3 protein: CASRDRVNTEAFF
clone size: few; J gene: TRBJ2-5; V gene: TRBV19; D gene: -; CDR3 DNA: TGTGCCAGTAGTTTCGACCACCAAGAGACCCAGTACTTC; CDR3 protein: CASSFDHQETQYF
clone size: -; J gene: TRBJ1-1; V gene: TRBV13; D gene: -; CDR3 DNA: TGTGCCAGCAGCTTAGCTTGGGGAGGGAACTTTAACACTGAAGCTTTCTTT; CDR3 protein: CASSLAWGGNFNTEAFF
clone size: -; J gene: TRBJ1-2; V gene: TRBV19; D gene: -; CDR3 DNA: TGTGCCAGTAGTATTGGGCCCCTTGGCTATGGCTACACCTTC; CDR3 protein: CASSIGPLGYGYTF
clone size: few; J gene: TRBJ2-1; V gene: TRBV14; D gene: -; CDR3 DNA: TGTGCCAGCAGCCATGAACTCTATACTGAGCAGTTCTTC; CDR3 protein: CASSHELYTEQFF
clone size: -; J gene: TRBJ1-2; V gene: TRBV7-6; D gene: -; CDR3 DNA: TGTGCCAGCAGCTTAGCTGGGACAGGCTACACCTTC; CDR3 protein: CASSLAGTGYTF
clone size: few; J gene: TRBJ2-7; V gene: TRBV12-3/TRBV12-4; D gene: TRBD1; CDR3 DNA: TGTGCCAGCAGTGAACTACCGGGACAGGGAGCCAACGAGCAGTACTTC; CDR3 protein: CASSELPGQGANEQYF
clone size: -; J gene: TRBJ2-7; V gene: TRBV7-6; D gene: -; CDR3 DNA: TGTGCCAGCAGCTTATTCACACGGTACGAGCAGTACTTC; CDR3 protein: CASSLFTRYEQYF
clone size: -; J gene: TRBJ1-2; V gene: TRBV6-1; D gene: -; CDR3 DNA: TGTGCCAGCAGTGAACGGGCAGAAGACTATGGCTACACCTTC; CDR3 protein: CASSERAEDYGYTF
clone size: -; J gene: TRBJ2-2; V gene: TRBV6-5; D gene: TRBD2; CDR3 DNA: TGTGCCAGCAGCCCATATACTAGCGGGGAAGGCGGGGAGCTGTTTTTT; CDR3 protein: CASSPYTSGEGGELFF
clone size: -; J gene: TRBJ1-3; V gene: TRBV6-5; D gene: TRBD1; CDR3 DNA: TGTGCCAGCAGTTACGGACAGGCGGCATACTCTGGAAACACCATATATTTT; CDR3 protein: CASSYGQAAYSGNTIYF
clone size: medium-sized; J gene: TRBJ1-2; V gene: TRBV19; D gene: -; CDR3 DNA: TGTGCCAGTAGTGACCCGGGCTACACCTTC; CDR3 protein: CASSDPGYTF